These 23 T cell receptor beta chains came from one sample sequenced in a study of OX40 agonist ivuxolimab in advanced cancers. Profiled with immunoSEQ multiplex PCR; TCRdb holds only in-frame clones, not every one. The top ten clones hold approximately 1.3% of a sample with 55,000 to 70,000 clones, roughly nine tenths of them seen once. The source material was CD4+ or CD8+ T cells sorted from blood, sampled in a trial of the OX40 agonist ivuxolimab. All receptors derive from an adult with an advanced solid tumor such as melanoma, head and neck, liver or kidney cancer.

The DNA for the CDR3 is TGTGCCAGCAGTGAAAGGGGATCGAGGACTGAAGCTTTCTTT. Its translation is CASSERGSRTEAFF. The J gene is TRBJ1-1, the V gene TRBV6-1, with D perhaps matching TRBD1 (5 bases). V dropped 2 bases and J dropped 5 bases, with 12 bases sitting between them. This CDR3 contains 14 residues. Germline-derived CDR1 and CDR2 are MNHNS and SASEGT.

The chain couples TRBV6-5 to TRBJ1-2, with D perhaps matching TRBD1 (6 bases). The CDR3 consists of 15 residues. V lost 7 bases and J 4 bases, leaving 19 bases between the germline ends. The germline CDR1 and CDR2 sequences are MNHEY and SVGAGI. The DNA of the CDR3 is TGTGCCAGCACAAAGGCCCAGGGGACCCTCTATGGCTACACCTTC. Its protein product is CASTKAQGTLYGYTF.

V gene TRBV4-1 combines with J gene TRBJ1-4; D might be TRBD1 (6 bases). Trimming removed 4 bases from V and 6 bases from J, with 27 bases in between. Germline V lookup: CDR1 MGHRA, CDR2 YSYEKL. This CDR3 is 19 amino acids long. The CDR3 loop reads CASSRSPLGGGSGDEKLFF. The CDR3 region has the DNA TGCGCCAGCAGCCGATCTCCTTTGGGAGGGGGTTCCGGTGATGAAAAACTGTTTTTT.

The J gene is TRBJ1-4, the V gene TRBV2; 7 nucleotides agree with TRBD1. The CDR3 consists of 15 residues. Germline CDR1 reads SNHLY; CDR2 reads FYNNEI. Trimming cost V 5 bases and J 3 bases; bases outside gene matches: 6. CDR3 coding DNA: TGTGCCAGCAGTCTTAACAGGGGTTCTAATGAAAAACTGTTTTTT. Encoded protein: CASSLNRGSNEKLFF.

This rearrangement joins TRBV6-5 to TRBJ2-2; maybe TRBD1 (5 bases). The germline V gene encodes CDR1 MNHEY and CDR2 SVGAGI. The CDR3 loop spans 13 amino acids. Trimming stripped 2 bases from V and 5 bases from J, with 6 bases between. The CDR3 sequence is CASSYDRTGELFF. CDR3 DNA sequence: TGTGCCAGCAGTTACGACAGAACCGGGGAGCTGTTTTTT.

CDR3 DNA: TGTGCCAGCAGTGAACCGTATGGCTACACCTTC. This translates into CASSEPYGYTF. The chain is built from TRBV6-5 and TRBJ1-2; D remains ambiguous. Between the trimmed V and J ends, which lost 5 bases and 5 bases, there was a span of 6 bases. Germline CDR1 reads MNHEY; CDR2 reads SVGAGI. CDR3 length equals 11 residues.

The chain employs TRBV5-1 and TRBJ1-3; tentatively, D is TRBD1 (6 bases). CDR1 SGHRS and CDR2 YFSETQ come from the germline V gene. The V end lost 2 bases, the J end lost 1 base, and 10 bases lay between the germline ends. The CDR3 totals 15 residues. In DNA form, the CDR3 reads TGCGCCAGCAGCTTACAGGGAGGGTCTGGAAACACCATATATTTT. It yields the protein CASSLQGGSGNTIYF.

The rearrangement links TRBV5-1 to TRBJ2-2; 7 bases line up with TRBD1. CDR3 size: 15 residues. J lost 6 bases, V lost 1 base, and 6 bases had no gene match. Per the germline V gene, CDR1 is SGHRS and CDR2 is YFSETQ. The CDR3 bases are TGCGCCAGCAGCTTGACAGGGGATAGGGCCGGGGAGCTGTTTTTT. This codes for CASSLTGDRAGELFF.

This clone was counted a single time. The V gene is TRBV2, the J gene TRBJ1-5; D call uncertain. The germline CDR1 and CDR2 sequences are SNHLY and FYNNEI. Trimming took 8 bases from V and 0 from J, leaving 8 bases between them. This CDR3 spans 13 amino acids. CDR3 protein: CASEEDSNQPQHF. CDR3 in DNA: TGTGCCAGCGAGGAGGATAGCAATCAGCCCCAGCATTTT.

V is TRBV21-1 and J is TRBJ2-1; the table's D gene call, TRBD2, was not cross checked with the DNA. TRBV21-1 is a listed pseudogene. CDR3 length: 18 residues. The CDR3 bases are TGTGCCAGCAGCAGGGGACGGAGGGAGGCACTAGGCTACAATGAGCAGTTCTTC. Protein sequence: CASSRGRREALGYNEQFF.

The chain links TRBV6-5 to TRBJ2-7, with D maybe TRBD2 (5 bases). Germline lookup yields CDR1 MNHEY and CDR2 SVGAGI. V lost 7 bases and J lost 7, with 14 bases in between. The CDR3 covers 12 residues. The CDR3 here is CASIDPSHEQYF. CDR3 DNA: TGTGCCAGCATCGATCCTAGCCATGAGCAGTACTTC.

The chain is built from TRBV6-1 and TRBJ2-7; possible D gene TRBD1, 6 bases. The CDR3 consists of 15 residues. Between the trimmed V and J ends, which lost 3 bases and 4 bases, there was a span of 16 bases. Germline V lookup: CDR1 MNHNS, CDR2 SASEGT. CDR3 in DNA: TGTGCCAGCAGTGAGTTGGGGGCGCGTGGATACGAGCAGTACTTC. It is translated as CASSELGARGYEQYF.

The chain has TRBV5-1 and TRBJ2-3, with TRBD2 as a possible D gene (5 bases). This CDR3 region has 13 residues. CDR1 SGHRS and CDR2 YFSETQ come from the germline V gene. V was shortened by 3 bases and J by 3 bases, with 8 bases between the two germline ends. CDR3 residues: CASSSVATDTQYF. For the CDR3, the DNA is TGCGCCAGCAGCTCCGTAGCGACAGATACGCAGTATTTT.

The V and J genes are TRBV5-1 and TRBJ2-2; the match to TRBD2 covers 16 bases. The CDR3 totals 20 residues. Losses at the gene ends were 0 bases for V and 6 bases for J; bases not matched to a gene: 11. The germline V gene encodes CDR1 SGHRS and CDR2 YFSETQ. The CDR3 region has the DNA TGCGCCAGCAGCTTGGCCGGGACTAGCGGGGGGGCCCCCAAGGCCGGGGAGCTGTTTTTT. This encodes CASSLAGTSGGAPKAGELFF.

The gene calls are TRBV29-1 and TRBJ2-7; 7 nucleotides match TRBD1. The CDR3 runs 13 residues. Per the germline V gene, CDR1 is SQVTM and CDR2 is ANQGSEA. The ends lost 4 bases at V and 2 bases at J; junction bases unmatched: 5. CDR3 sequence (DNA): TGCAGCGTTGGAGCGACAGGGACCTACGAGCAGTACTTC. Protein product: CSVGATGTYEQYF.

The CDR3 region has the DNA TGTGCCAGCAGCTTATACGGACAACACACCGGGGAGCTGTTTTTT. It specifies CASSLYGQHTGELFF. The chain is built from TRBV7-2 and TRBJ2-2, with D perhaps matching TRBD1 (5 bases). This CDR3 spans 15 amino acids. V was shortened by 2 bases and J by 3 bases, with 10 bases between the two germline ends. Germline-derived CDR1 and CDR2 are SGHTA and FQGNSA.

V and J are TRBV28 and TRBJ2-7, with TRBD1 matching over 9 bases. Germline assignment: CDR1 MDHEN and CDR2 SYDVKM. This CDR3 contains 15 residues. V trimming: 7 bases; J trimming: 3 bases; junction bases outside the gene matches: 10. The CDR3 DNA sequence: TGTGCCAGCACTGGGGGGACAGGGACGTTCTACGAGCAGTACTTC. Protein product: CASTGGTGTFYEQYF.

The rearrangement links TRBV7-2 to TRBJ1-4, with 8 positions matching TRBD1. The V segment lost 3 bases and the J segment 7 bases; nucleotides outside the gene matches: 16. The germline CDR1 and CDR2 sequences are SGHTA and FQGNSA. CDR3 length equals 18 residues. The CDR3 DNA reads as TGTGCCAGCAGCTTGGTCGGGGCAGGGGGCGCAGGTGGTGAAAAACTGTTTTTT. This gives the protein CASSLVGAGGAGGEKLFF.

The chain has TRBV7-9 and TRBJ2-2; tentatively, D is TRBD2 (6 bases). From germline, CDR1 is SEHNR and CDR2 FQNEAQ (reference sequence). There are 15 residues in the CDR3. The V and J ends lost 0 bases and 3 bases respectively, with 8 bases between them. DNA of the CDR3: TGTGCCAGCAGCTTAGCGGGAGGTCACACCGGGGAGCTGTTTTTT. Translation: CASSLAGGHTGELFF.

This chain connects TRBV6-6 to TRBJ1-3; a possible D gene is TRBD1 (5 bases). Trimming cost V 7 bases and J 0 bases, with 10 bases left between them. CDR1 and CDR2 from the germline V gene are MNHNY and SVGAGI (reference sequence). This CDR3 contains 14 residues. The CDR3 loop reads CASTDSYSGNTIYF. DNA for the CDR3: TGTGCCAGCACCGACAGTTACTCTGGAAACACCATATATTTT.

This clone was observed once. The chain uses TRBV30 and TRBJ2-5; D could derive from TRBD1 or TRBD2 (5 bases each). Trimming removed 5 bases from V and 11 bases from J, with 30 bases in between. The CDR3 spans 16 residues. Germline lookup yields CDR1 GTSNPN and CDR2 SVGIG (reference sequence). CDR3 bases: TGTGCCTGGTCCCTCGGGGTGGCAGGGCCCCAAATGAATCAGTACTTC. This translates into CAWSLGVAGPQMNQYF.

The chain carries TRBV30 and TRBJ2-3; D may be TRBD1 (5 bases). Trimming took 0 bases from V and 1 from J, leaving 5 bases between them. This CDR3 comprises 13 residues. The germline V gene has CDR1 GTSNPN and CDR2 SVGIG (reference sequence). The CDR3 loop is CAWSVGGTDTQYF. DNA of the CDR3: TGTGCCTGGAGTGTAGGGGGCACAGATACGCAGTATTTT.

This chain joins TRBV7-2 and TRBJ2-1; either TRBD1 or TRBD2 may supply D (5 bases each). This CDR3 spans 14 amino acids. V dropped 5 bases and J dropped 7 bases, with 15 bases sitting between them. The germline CDR1 and CDR2 sequences are SGHTA and FQGNSA. CDR3 DNA: TGTGCCAGCAGCCTAATGGGACGGGGAAATGAGCAGTTCTTC. It is translated as CASSLMGRGNEQFF.